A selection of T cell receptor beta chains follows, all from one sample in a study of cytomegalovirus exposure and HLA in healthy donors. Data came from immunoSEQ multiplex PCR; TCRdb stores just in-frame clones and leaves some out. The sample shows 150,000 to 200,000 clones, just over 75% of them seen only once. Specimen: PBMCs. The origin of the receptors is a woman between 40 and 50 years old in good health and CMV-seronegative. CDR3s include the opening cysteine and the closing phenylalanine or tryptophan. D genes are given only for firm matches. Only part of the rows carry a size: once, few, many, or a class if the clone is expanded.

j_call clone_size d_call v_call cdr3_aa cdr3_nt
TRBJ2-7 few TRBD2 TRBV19 CASRASGRANSTYEQYF TGTGCCAGTAGGGCTAGCGGGAGGGCCAACTCCACTTACGAGCAGTACTTC
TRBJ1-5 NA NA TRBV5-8 CASSFRGQPQHF TGTGCCAGCAGCTTCAGGGGACAGCCCCAGCATTTT
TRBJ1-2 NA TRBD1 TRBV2 CASRETGGIYGYTF TGTGCCAGCAGGGAGACAGGGGGCATCTATGGCTACACCTTC
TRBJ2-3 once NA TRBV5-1 CASSPTTEGRGTDTQYF TGCGCCAGCAGCCCAACCACAGAGGGTAGGGGCACAGATACGCAGTATTTT
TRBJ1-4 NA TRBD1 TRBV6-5 CASSYSYRGGNEKLFF TGTGCCAGCAGTTACTCGTACAGGGGAGGTAATGAAAAACTGTTTTTT
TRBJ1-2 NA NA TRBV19 CASSRPARGAGGYTF TGTGCCAGTAGCCGCCCTGCCCGGGGGGCGGGTGGCTACACCTTC
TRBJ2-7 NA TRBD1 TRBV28 CASKGTGEEQYF TGTGCCAGTAAAGGGACAGGGGAGGAGCAGTACTTC
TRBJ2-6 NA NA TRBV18 CASSPTTGSAGANVLTF TGTGCCAGCTCACCAACTACAGGGTCTGCTGGGGCCAACGTCCTGACTTTC
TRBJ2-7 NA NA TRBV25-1 CASSEYRGTYEQYF TGTGCCAGCAGTGAATATAGGGGAACCTACGAGCAGTACTTC
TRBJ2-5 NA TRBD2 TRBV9 CASSVPLAGAQETQYF TGTGCCAGCAGCGTCCCACTAGCGGGAGCCCAAGAGACCCAGTACTTC
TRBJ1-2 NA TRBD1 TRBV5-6 CATTGGKSYGYTF TGTGCCACTACAGGGGGAAAGAGCTATGGCTACACCTTC
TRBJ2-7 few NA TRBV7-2 CASSFSRGSHEQYF TGTGCCAGCAGCTTCTCTAGGGGGTCTCACGAGCAGTACTTC
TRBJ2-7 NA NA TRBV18 CASSPQGSPIEQYF TGTGCCAGCTCACCACAGGGGTCCCCGATCGAGCAGTACTTC
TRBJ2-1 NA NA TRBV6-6 CASTQSSGYNEQFF TGTGCCAGCACCCAGAGTAGCGGATACAATGAGCAGTTCTTC
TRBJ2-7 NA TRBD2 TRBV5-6 CASSILAGGYEQYF TGTGCCAGCAGCATTCTAGCGGGGGGCTACGAGCAGTACTTC
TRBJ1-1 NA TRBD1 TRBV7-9 CASSTGGTEAFF TGTGCCAGCAGTACAGGGGGCACTGAAGCTTTCTTT
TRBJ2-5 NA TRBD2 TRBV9 CASSVGGREGKETQYF TGTGCCAGCAGCGTAGGTGGGCGGGAGGGTAAAGAGACCCAGTACTTC
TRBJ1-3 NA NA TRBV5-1 CASSPGPSSGNTIYF TGCGCCAGCAGCCCAGGGCCCTCCTCTGGAAACACCATATATTTT